Listed here are 19 T cell receptor beta chains from one sample, sequenced in a study of tumor and adjacent non-tumor tissue in lung cancer. Three rounds of nested PCR, following a modified ARM-PCR protocol, produced the TCRbeta library. TCRdb redid the calling of the multiplex PCR reads with MiXCR, one entry per CDR3 protein. The sample yields about 140,000 distinct CDR3 sequences, around 67% seen once. The template was RNA from unsorted bulk tissue. The material sequenced was lung tumor tissue. All receptors come from a man between 60 and 70 years old with small cell lung cancer.

This chain joins TRBV19 and TRBJ1-5, with D uncertain. The CDR3 is 17 amino acids. CDR1 LNHDA and CDR2 SQIVND come from the germline V gene (reference sequence). V was pared by 1 base and J by 0 bases, with 13 bases between. The CDR3 protein is CASSIVLGRDSNQPQHF. Here the CDR3 DNA reads TGTGCCAGTAGTATAGTGCTGGGGAGGGATAGCAATCAGCCCCAGCATTTT.

This clonotype has ten or more counts. The chain combines TRBV6-2 or TRBV6-3 with TRBJ2-1; D call uncertain. Germline V gene lookup returns CDR1 MNHEY and CDR2 SVGEGT. Trimming removed 0 bases from V and 7 bases from J, with 16 bases in between. This CDR3 contains 16 residues. The CDR3 nucleotides read TGTGCCAGCAGTTACTCGTTCACCTGGGTTAGTAATGAGCAGTTCTTC. This translates into CASSYSFTWVSNEQFF.

This clonotype was counted between two and nine times. This chain links TRBV18 with TRBJ1-6, with TRBD1 matching over 8 bases. CDR1 and CDR2 from the germline V gene are KGHSH and LQKENI. V was clipped by 4 bases and J by 8 bases; unmatched bases: 7. The CDR3 sequence is 15 residues long. CDR3 nucleotides: TGTGCCAGCTCACAGACAGGGGCATTTGATTCACCCCTCCACTTT. Its translation is CASSQTGAFDSPLHF.

On this clonotype itself: Mismatch with germline at one junction end may stem from a read error. The chain is built from TRBV11-3 and TRBJ2-7; the D is unclear. CDR3 length: 12 amino acids. Looked up from germline, CDR1 is SGHNT and CDR2 is YENEEA. Written as DNA, the CDR3 is TGTGCCAGCTGCTTACAGCCAAACGAGCAGTACTTC. Its translation: CASCLQPNEQYF.

The genes are TRBV11-2 and TRBJ2-7, with D perhaps matching TRBD1 (6 bases). Germline V CDR1 and CDR2: SGHAT, FQNNGV. The CDR3 is 15 residues long. Written as DNA, the CDR3 is TGTACCAGCAGCTTAGGGGGATCCCTTTCTGGGGAGCAGTACGTC. It yields the protein CTSSLGGSLSGEQYV.

The rearrangement links TRBV7-9 to TRBJ2-2; TRBD2 might be the D (5 bases). Trimming removed 5 bases from V and 4 bases from J, with 14 bases in between. This CDR3 is 15 amino acids long. Germline V gives CDR1 SEHNR, CDR2 FQNEAQ (reference sequence). The CDR3 is CASSKTSSGTGELFF. CDR3 DNA: TGTGCCAGCAGCAAAACTAGTTCGGGCACCGGGGAGCTGTTTTTT.

The V gene is TRBV6-2 or TRBV6-3, the J gene TRBJ2-5; 13 bases are a match to TRBD2. This CDR3 spans 18 amino acids. CDR1 MNHEY and CDR2 SVGEGT come from the germline V gene. Trimming at V came to 9 bases and at J to 4 bases, leaving 17 bases not matched to a gene. CDR3 nucleotides: TGTGCCAGGCGGGGGACTAGCGGGACCCAGCCCTCACGAGAGACCCAGTACTTC. It specifies CARRGTSGTQPSRETQYF.

This sequence joins TRBV11-1 and TRBJ2-1; D could derive from TRBD1 or TRBD2 (7 bases each). Trimming left V 8 bases short and J 1 base short, with 15 bases between. Germline V gene data show CDR1 as SGHAT and CDR2 as FQDESV (reference sequence). This CDR3 region has 15 residues. The CDR3 reads CASGQGGRSYNEQFF. CDR3 nucleotides: TGTGCCAGCGGCCAGGGGGGGCGGTCCTACAATGAGCAGTTCTTC. The full variable domain, rest sourced from reference TRBV11-1 and TRBJ2-1, is EAEVAQSPRYKITEKSQAVAFWCDPISGHATLYWYRQILGQGPELLVQFQDESVVDDSQLPKDRFSAERLKGVDSTLKIQPAELGDSAMYLCASGQGGRSYNEQFFGPGTRLTVL.

The chain is built from TRBV4-2 and TRBJ2-3, with 7 bases aligning to TRBD2. V was pared by 0 bases and J by 0 bases, with 12 bases of the junction left unmatched. This CDR3 has 19 amino acids. Germline V gene data show CDR1 as LGHNA and CDR2 as YNFKEQ. In DNA form, the CDR3 reads TGTGCCAGCAGCCAAGAAGCGGGGTCTCGACGGACCAGCACAGATACGCAGTATTTT. Residues: CASSQEAGSRRTSTDTQYF.

The sample holds many counts of this clonotype. V usage is TRBV11-3 and J usage is TRBJ2-5; no reliable D call. CDR3 length: 13 residues. The germline V gene has CDR1 SGHNT and CDR2 YENEEA. Trimming removed 3 bases from V and 5 bases from J, with 10 bases in between. In DNA, the CDR3 is TGTGCCAGCAGCTTCGGCACGAGGGAGACCCAGTACTTC. Its protein product is CASSFGTRETQYF.

This clonotype was detected many times. The V call is TRBV6-5, the J call TRBJ2-2; the D is unclear. Germline CDR1 MNHEY, CDR2 SVGAGI. The CDR3 sequence is 13 residues long. Trimming left V 6 bases short and J 7 bases short, with 12 bases between. CDR3 coding DNA: TGTGCCAGCAGCCGGACCTCCTACGGGGAGCTGTTTTTT. Translating it yields CASSRTSYGELFF.

As regards this clonotype: One junction end does not reproduce the germline sequence, and a read error may be involved. The CDR3 DNA sequence: TGTGCCAGCAGACGCCCGTGCGGCTCCTACGATGAGCAGTTCTTC. Its translation is CASRRPCGSYDEQFF. The chain combines TRBV7-8 with TRBJ2-1; no firm D call. The CDR3 length is 15 residues. Germline V gene lookup returns CDR1 SGHVS and CDR2 FQNEAQ.

Turning to this clonotype: This may arise from a read error, as a much more abundant clone is one base away. The chain recombines TRBV5-4 with TRBJ2-1, with 7 bases matching TRBD1. Per germline, CDR1 SGHNT and CDR2 YYREEE (reference sequence). V dropped 3 bases and J dropped 7; count of bases not matched to a gene: 10. The CDR3 contains 15 residues. CDR3 coding DNA: TGTGCCAGCAGCTCCCAGACAGGGACGGGGAATGAGCAGTTCTTC. Translation: CASSSQTGTGNEQFF.

The gene calls are TRBV11-1 and TRBJ2-7, with D possibly being TRBD1 or TRBD2 (6 bases each). CDR1 is SGHAT and CDR2 is FQDESV in the germline V gene (reference sequence). The CDR3 length is 13 residues. Here the CDR3 DNA reads TGTGTCACCAGCTTCGACGGGGGCTACGAGCGGTACGTC. This gives the protein CVTSFDGGYERYV.

V usage is TRBV5-1 and J usage is TRBJ2-2; D is uncertain. Trimming took 4 bases from V and 2 from J, leaving 15 bases between them. This CDR3 region has 16 residues. Germline loops: CDR1 SGHRS, CDR2 YFSETQ. This CDR3 reads CASSPYGQTNTGELFF. The DNA of the CDR3 is TGCGCCAGCAGCCCGTACGGGCAGACTAACACCGGGGAGCTGTTTTTT.

This clonotype was seen once. The chain links TRBV10-3 to TRBJ2-7; tentative D call: TRBD1 (6 bases). V was pared by 0 bases and J by 5 bases, with 14 bases between. The CDR3 length is 15 residues. Germline values: CDR1 ENHRY, CDR2 SYGVKD. The CDR3 DNA reads TGTGCCATCAGTGAGTCGATCTCAGGGGTGAACGAGCAGTACTTC. Its translation: CAISESISGVNEQYF.

On this clonotype: Relative to the germline gene, one junction end is altered; a read error may explain this. V is TRBV11-2 and J is TRBJ2-1, with D hard to call. The CDR3 sequence is 15 residues long. CDR1 and CDR2 (germline): SGHAT, FQNNGV. CDR3 protein: CANSFVSPPHNEQLF. In DNA form, the CDR3 reads TGTGCCAACAGCTTCGTTTCTCCCCCCCACAATGAGCAGTTATTC.

This clonotype rates as medium-sized. The genes are TRBV29-1 and TRBJ1-1; 7 nucleotides align to TRBD1. Germline assignment: CDR1 SQVTM and CDR2 ANQGSEA. Unmatched junction bases numbered 9, after V lost 7 bases and J lost 1 base. The CDR3 length is 14 residues. CDR3 nucleotides: TGCAGCGGGACGTCCGGGACAGCGAACACTGAAGCTTTCTTT. It translates to CSGTSGTANTEAFF.

Notes on this clonotype: The junction and the germline gene differ at one end; a read error may be behind it. The chain uses TRBV29-1 and TRBJ1-5, with 8 bases lining up with TRBD1. The CDR3 is 13 amino acids. Germline V lookup: CDR1 SQVTM, CDR2 ANQGSEA. As DNA, the CDR3 is TGCAGCGTTATTGGACAGGGAGGTCAGCCCCACTATTTT. Encoded protein: CSVIGQGGQPHYF.